This T cell receptor beta chain came from a study of metastatic and nonmetastatic thyroid tumors (TCRdb year 2020). Background on the whole study: The researchers compared repertoires between peripheral blood samples and tumor or nodule tissue samples from patients with malignant or benign thyroid disease.

Libraries were built with PCR. The data were produced on an Illumina HiSeq 4000. High-throughput sequencing was used to profile the TCR beta-chain CDR3 region of every patient. As for the original processing: A classifier to discriminate distant-metastatic papillary thyroid cancer patients was built from CDR3 differences across clinicopathological groups. The Shannon index was used to assess repertoire diversity, and the Morisita-Horn index was used to assess tumor-blood repertoire similarity. TCRdb reprocessed the public reads (quality trimming at Q25 with fastp, clone calling with MiXCR) and kept in-frame beta chains. For this entry, the V and J calls and clone size follow TCRdb and not the study's own pipeline. In this sample the table shows about 40,000 clones, around an eighth of which occur a single time. Of the sample, more than 8% falls within the top ten clones. This clone has at least ten counts. The target of this receptor is not known. Per-nucleotide qualities are absent, and no much larger clonotype sits a single base away.

What the research found in general, with its limitations: In both blood and tumor samples, TCR beta diversity was reported to be significantly higher in malignant tumors than in benign nodules.

Before undergoing thyroid surgery, none of the patients had been given any kind of treatment. Using T-cell receptor beta sequencing, the study looked back at clinical samples from patients collected from about 2011 to 2019. The receptor's source is a female donor with papillary thyroid cancer or a benign thyroid nodule (not recorded which). Some clones in this sample may be carry-over from other donors' samples. Sequencing used blood.

The nucleotide sequence reads TGTGCCAGCATCCAAAACTCAGGGGGCGCGGGTTCACCCCTCCACTTT. It encodes CASIQNSGGAGSPLHF. The sequence joins TRBV2 to TRBJ1-6, with 8 bases matching TRBD1. The germline V gene specifies SNHLY as CDR1 and FYNNEI as CDR2. Trimming takes 7 bases off V and 9 bases off J; junction bases not matched to a gene: 14. The CDR3 goes from the cysteine to the phenylalanine over 16 residues. Just CDR3 DNA is preserved here, 48 bases in frame from base 1.